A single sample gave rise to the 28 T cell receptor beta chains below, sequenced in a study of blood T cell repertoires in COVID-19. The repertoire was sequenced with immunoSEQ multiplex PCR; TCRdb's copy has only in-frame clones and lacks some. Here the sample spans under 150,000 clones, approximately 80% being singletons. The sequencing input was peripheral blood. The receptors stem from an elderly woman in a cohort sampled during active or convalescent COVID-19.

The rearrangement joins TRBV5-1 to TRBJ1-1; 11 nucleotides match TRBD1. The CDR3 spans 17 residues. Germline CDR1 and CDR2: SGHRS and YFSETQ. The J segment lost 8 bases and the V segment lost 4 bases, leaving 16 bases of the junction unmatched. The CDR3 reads CASSPGQGARVVAEAFF. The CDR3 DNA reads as TGCGCCAGCAGCCCCGGACAGGGGGCGCGTGTCGTTGCGGAAGCTTTCTTT.

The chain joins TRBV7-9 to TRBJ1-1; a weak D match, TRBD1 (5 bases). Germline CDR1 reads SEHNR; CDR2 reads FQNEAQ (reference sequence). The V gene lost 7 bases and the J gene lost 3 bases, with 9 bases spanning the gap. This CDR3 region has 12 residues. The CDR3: CASIGGDTEAFF. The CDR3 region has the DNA TGTGCCAGCATCGGGGGGGACACTGAAGCTTTCTTT.

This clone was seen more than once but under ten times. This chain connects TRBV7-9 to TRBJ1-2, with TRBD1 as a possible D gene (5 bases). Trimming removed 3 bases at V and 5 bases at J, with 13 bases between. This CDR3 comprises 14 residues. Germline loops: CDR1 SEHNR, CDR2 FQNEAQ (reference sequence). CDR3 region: CASSFGGIVYGYTF. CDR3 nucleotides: TGTGCCAGCAGCTTCGGGGGGATTGTTTATGGCTACACCTTC.

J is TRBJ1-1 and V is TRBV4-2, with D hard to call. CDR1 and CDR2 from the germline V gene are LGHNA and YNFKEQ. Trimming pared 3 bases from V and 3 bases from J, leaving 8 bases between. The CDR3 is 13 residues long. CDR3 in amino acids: CASSQVRDTEAFF. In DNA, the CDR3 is TGTGCCAGCAGCCAGGTCCGGGACACTGAAGCTTTCTTT.

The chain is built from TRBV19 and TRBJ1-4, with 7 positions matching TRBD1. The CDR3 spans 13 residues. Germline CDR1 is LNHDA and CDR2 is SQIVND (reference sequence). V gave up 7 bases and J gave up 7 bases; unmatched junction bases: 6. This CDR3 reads CASKGRGSEKLFF. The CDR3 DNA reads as TGTGCCAGTAAAGGCAGGGGGAGTGAAAAACTGTTTTTT.

The CDR3 loop reads CASRTDSSNEKLFF. The CDR3 DNA follows: TGTGCCAGCAGGACCGACAGTAGTAATGAAAAACTGTTTTTT. This chain connects TRBV2 to TRBJ1-4; weak D call: TRBD1 (5 bases). The germline CDR1 and CDR2 sequences are SNHLY and FYNNEI. There are 14 residues in the CDR3. The V and J ends lost 6 bases and 4 bases respectively, with 12 bases between them.

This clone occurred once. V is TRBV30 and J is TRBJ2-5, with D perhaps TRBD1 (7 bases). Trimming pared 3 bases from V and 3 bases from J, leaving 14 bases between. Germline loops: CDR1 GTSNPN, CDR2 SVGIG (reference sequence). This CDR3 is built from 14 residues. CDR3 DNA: TGTGCCTGGAGCGCGGGACAGAAAGAAGAGACCCAGTACTTC. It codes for CAWSAGQKEETQYF.

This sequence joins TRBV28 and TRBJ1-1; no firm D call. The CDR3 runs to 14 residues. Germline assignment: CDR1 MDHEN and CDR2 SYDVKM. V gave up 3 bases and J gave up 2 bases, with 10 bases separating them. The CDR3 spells CASSFGGPNTEAFF. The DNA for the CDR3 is TGTGCCAGCAGTTTTGGAGGGCCCAACACTGAAGCTTTCTTT.

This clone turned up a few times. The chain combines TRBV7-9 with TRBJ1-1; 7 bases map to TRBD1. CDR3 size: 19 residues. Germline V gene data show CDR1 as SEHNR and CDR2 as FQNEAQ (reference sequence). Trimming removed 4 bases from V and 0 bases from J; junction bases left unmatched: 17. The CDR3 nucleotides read TGTGCCAGCAGCTCAGACCCCAGGGGGGCATGGGTAGTGAACACTGAAGCTTTCTTT. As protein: CASSSDPRGAWVVNTEAFF. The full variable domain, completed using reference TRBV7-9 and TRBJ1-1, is DTGVSQNPRHKITKRGQNVTFRCDPISEHNRLYWYRQTLGQGPEFLTYFQNEAQLEKSRLLSDRFSAERPKGSFSTLEIQRTEQGDSAMYLCASSSDPRGAWVVNTEAFFGQGTRLTVV.

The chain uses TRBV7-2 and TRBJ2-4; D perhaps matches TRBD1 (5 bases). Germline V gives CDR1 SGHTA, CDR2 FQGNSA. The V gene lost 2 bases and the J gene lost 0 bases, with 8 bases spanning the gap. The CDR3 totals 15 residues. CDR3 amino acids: CASSLQGLAKNIQYF. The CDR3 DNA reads TGTGCCAGCAGCTTACAGGGTTTAGCCAAAAACATTCAGTACTTC. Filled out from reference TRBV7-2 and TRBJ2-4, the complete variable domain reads GAGVSQSPSNKVTEKGKDVELRCDPISGHTALYWYRQSLGQGLEFLIYFQGNSAPDKSGLPSDRFSAERTGGSVSTLTIQRTQQEDSAVYLCASSLQGLAKNIQYFGAGTRLSVL.

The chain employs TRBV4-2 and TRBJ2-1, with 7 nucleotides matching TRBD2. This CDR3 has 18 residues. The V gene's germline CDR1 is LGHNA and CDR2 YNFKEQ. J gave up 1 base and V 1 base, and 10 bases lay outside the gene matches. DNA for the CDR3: TGTGCCAGCAGCCAAGTCGTCCCGGCGGGGGTTTCCTACAATGAGCAGTTCTTC. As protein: CASSQVVPAGVSYNEQFF.

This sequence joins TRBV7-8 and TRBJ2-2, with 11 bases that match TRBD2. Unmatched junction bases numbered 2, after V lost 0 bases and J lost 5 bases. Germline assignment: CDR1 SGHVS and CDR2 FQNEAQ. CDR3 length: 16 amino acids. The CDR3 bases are TGTGCCAGCAGCTTAGCCCTAGCGGGGGGTACCGGGGAGCTGTTTTTT. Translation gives CASSLALAGGTGELFF.

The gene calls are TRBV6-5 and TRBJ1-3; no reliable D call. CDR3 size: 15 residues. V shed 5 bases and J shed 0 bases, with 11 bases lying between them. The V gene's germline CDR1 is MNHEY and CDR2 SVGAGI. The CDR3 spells CASSPLRGSGNTIYF. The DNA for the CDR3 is TGTGCCAGCAGTCCCCTAAGAGGCTCTGGAAACACCATATATTTT.

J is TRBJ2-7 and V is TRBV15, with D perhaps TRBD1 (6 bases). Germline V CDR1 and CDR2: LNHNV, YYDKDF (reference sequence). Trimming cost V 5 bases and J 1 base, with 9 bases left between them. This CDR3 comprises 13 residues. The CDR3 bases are TGTGCCACCAGCTCAGGGGTTTCCTACGAGCAGTACTTC. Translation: CATSSGVSYEQYF.

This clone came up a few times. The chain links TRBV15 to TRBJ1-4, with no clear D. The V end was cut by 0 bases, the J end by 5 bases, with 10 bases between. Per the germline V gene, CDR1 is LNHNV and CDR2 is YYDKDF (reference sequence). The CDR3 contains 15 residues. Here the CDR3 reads CATSRDLAGNEKLFF. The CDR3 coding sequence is TGTGCCACCAGCAGAGATCTGGCAGGAAATGAAAAACTGTTTTTT.

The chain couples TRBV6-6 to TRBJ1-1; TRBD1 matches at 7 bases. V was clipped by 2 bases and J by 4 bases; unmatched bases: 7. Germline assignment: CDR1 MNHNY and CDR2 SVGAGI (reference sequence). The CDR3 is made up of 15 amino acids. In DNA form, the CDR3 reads TGTGCCAGCAGTTACGCGACAGGGAGAAGCACTGAAGCTTTCTTT. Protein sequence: CASSYATGRSTEAFF.

CDR3 sequence: CASRQIPGDFFSGYTF. Here the CDR3 DNA reads TGTGCCAGCAGACAAATTCCTGGGGACTTTTTTAGTGGCTACACCTTC. The V and J genes are TRBV6-6 and TRBJ1-2; perhaps TRBD1 as D (5 bases). Per germline, CDR1 MNHNY and CDR2 SVGAGI (reference sequence). The germline V and J ends were trimmed by 6 bases and 7 bases, with 24 bases remaining between them. The length of the CDR3 is 16 residues.

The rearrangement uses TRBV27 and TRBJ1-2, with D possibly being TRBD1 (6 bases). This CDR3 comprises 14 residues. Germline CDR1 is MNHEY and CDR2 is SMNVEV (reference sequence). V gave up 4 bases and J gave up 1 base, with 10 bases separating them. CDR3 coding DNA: TGTGCCAGCAGTTCCGCGGACAGTAACTATGGCTACACCTTC. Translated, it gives CASSSADSNYGYTF.

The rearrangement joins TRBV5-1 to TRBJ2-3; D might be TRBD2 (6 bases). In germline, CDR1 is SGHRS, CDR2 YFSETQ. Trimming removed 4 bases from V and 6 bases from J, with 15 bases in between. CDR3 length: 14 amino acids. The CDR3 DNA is TGCGCCAGCAGCGCGACTAGGTCTGCGGATACGCAGTATTTT. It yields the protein CASSATRSADTQYF. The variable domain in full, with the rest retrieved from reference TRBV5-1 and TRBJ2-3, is KAGVTQTPRYLIKTRGQQVTLSCSPISGHRSVSWYQQTPGQGLQFLFEYFSETQRNKGNFPGRFSGRQFSNSRSEMNVSTLELGDSALYLCASSATRSADTQYFGPGTRLTVL.

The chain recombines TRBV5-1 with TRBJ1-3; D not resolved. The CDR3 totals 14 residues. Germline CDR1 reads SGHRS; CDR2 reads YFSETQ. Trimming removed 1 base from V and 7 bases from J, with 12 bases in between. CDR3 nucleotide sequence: TGCGCCAGCAGCTTGTCCGGGTTCGAGAACACCATATATTTT. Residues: CASSLSGFENTIYF.

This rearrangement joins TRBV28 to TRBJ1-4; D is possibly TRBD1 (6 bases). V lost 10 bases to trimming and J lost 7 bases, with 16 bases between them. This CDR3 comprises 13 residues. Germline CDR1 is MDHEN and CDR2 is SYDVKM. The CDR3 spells CATTTGLVEKLFF. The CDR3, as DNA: TGTGCCACCACTACAGGGTTGGTTGAAAAACTGTTTTTT.

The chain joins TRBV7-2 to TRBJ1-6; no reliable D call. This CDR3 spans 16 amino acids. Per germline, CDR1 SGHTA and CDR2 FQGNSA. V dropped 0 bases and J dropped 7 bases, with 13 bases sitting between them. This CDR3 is CASSLASGRQNSPLHF. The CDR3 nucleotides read TGTGCCAGCAGCTTAGCCAGCGGGCGGCAGAATTCACCCCTCCACTTT.

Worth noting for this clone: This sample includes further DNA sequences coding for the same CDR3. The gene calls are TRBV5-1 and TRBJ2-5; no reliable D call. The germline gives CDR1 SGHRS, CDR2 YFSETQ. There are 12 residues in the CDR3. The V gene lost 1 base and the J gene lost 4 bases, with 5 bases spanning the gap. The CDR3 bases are TGCGCCAGCAGCTTGTCGTTAGAGACCCAGTACTTC. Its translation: CASSLSLETQYF.

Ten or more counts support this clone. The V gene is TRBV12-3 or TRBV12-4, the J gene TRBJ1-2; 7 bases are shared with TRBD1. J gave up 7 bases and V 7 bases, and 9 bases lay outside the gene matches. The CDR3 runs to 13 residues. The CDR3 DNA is TGTGCCAGCAACCCCTCAGGGGGTTCTGGCTACACCTTC. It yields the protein CASNPSGGSGYTF.

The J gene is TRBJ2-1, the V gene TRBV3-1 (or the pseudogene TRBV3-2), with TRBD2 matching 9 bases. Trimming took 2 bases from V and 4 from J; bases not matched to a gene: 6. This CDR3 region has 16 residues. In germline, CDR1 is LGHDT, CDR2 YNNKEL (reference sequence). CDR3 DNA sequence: TGTGCCAGCAGCCAATCGGGCGGGGGGGCGTACAATGAGCAGTTCTTC. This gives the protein CASSQSGGGAYNEQFF.

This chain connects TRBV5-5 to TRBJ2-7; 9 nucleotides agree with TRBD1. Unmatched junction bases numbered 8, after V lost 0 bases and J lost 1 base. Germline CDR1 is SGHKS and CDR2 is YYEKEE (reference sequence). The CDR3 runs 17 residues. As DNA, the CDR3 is TGTGCCAGCAGCTTGGAGAGGGACAGGGTCGGTTCCTACGAGCAGTACTTC. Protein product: CASSLERDRVGSYEQYF.

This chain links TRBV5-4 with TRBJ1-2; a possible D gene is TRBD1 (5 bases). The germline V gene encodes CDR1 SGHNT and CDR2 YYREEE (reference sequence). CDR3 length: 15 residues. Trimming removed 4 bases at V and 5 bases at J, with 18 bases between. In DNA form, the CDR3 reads TGTGCCAGCAGCGTCGACAGCCAATCTTGGTATGGCTACACCTTC. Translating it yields CASSVDSQSWYGYTF.

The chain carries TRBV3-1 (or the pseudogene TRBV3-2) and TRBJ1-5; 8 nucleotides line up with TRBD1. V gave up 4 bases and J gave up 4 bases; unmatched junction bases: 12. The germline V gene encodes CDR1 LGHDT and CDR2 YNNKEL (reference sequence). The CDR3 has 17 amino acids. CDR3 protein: CASSPGGLKVSNQPQHF. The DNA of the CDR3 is TGTGCCAGCAGCCCAGGGGGCCTTAAGGTTAGTAATCAGCCCCAGCATTTT.